This is a list of T cell receptor beta chains from one sample in a study of tumor-infiltrating lymphocytes in primary liver carcinoma. TCRdb reprocessed the multiplex PCR reads with MiXCR, giving one entry per CDR3 protein. The sample records approximately 37,000 distinct CDR3 sequences, roughly 74% being singletons. The sample taken for sequencing was liver tumor tissue from sampling region 4. Receptors originate from a man in his forties with primary liver carcinoma and hepatitis B virus infection. The CDR3 runs from the conserved cysteine through the conserved F or W. D genes are given only for firm matches. A clone size is listed for some rows: how often the clone was seen (once, few, many), or a class if it is expanded.

v_gene,j_gene,d_gene,abundance,CDR3nt,CDR3aa
TRBV14,TRBJ2-5,NA,NA,TGTGCCGGCAGCCTAGCCCGGAGAGGGGACCAGCATGAGACCCAGTACTTC,CAGSLARRGDQHETQYF
TRBV2,TRBJ1-1,NA,few,TGTGCCAGCAGTGAAAGGCCCATTGGAGGGAATACTGGAGCTTTCTTT,CASSERPIGGNTGAFF
TRBV7-9,TRBJ2-7,NA,NA,TGTGTCAGCAGCTTAGGCAGCTCCTACGATCAGTACTTC,CVSSLGSSYDQYF
TRBV12-3/TRBV12-4,TRBJ2-5,NA,NA,TGTGCCACCAGTGTGATGCAGGGGGAGACCCAGTACTTC,CATSVMQGETQYF
TRBV12-3/TRBV12-4,TRBJ2-3,NA,medium-sized,TGTGCCAGCAGTTCAACTACCGCGGGTTCAGACACAGATACGCAGTATTTT,CASSSTTAGSDTDTQYF
TRBV4-3,TRBJ2-1,NA,NA,TGTGCCAGCAGCCAATTCCACCCCCCGGCGGACAATGAACAGTTCTTC,CASSQFHPPADNEQFF
TRBV6-2/TRBV6-3,TRBJ1-1,TRBD1,medium-sized,TGTGCCAGCCAGAGGACAGGGGAGAACACTGAAGCTTTCTTT,CASQRTGENTEAFF
TRBV28,TRBJ1-1,TRBD1,NA,TGTGCCAGCACCCCGGGACAGACGAAAACTGAAGCTTTCTTT,CASTPGQTKTEAFF
TRBV30,TRBJ2-1,NA,many,TGTGCCTGGAGTCGACTAGGAGGTAGGGCCTACAATGAGCAGTTCTTC,CAWSRLGGRAYNEQFF
TRBV4-1,TRBJ2-1,TRBD2,NA,TGCGCCAGCAGCCCCAAAGGGGTAGCGGGAGGGCATAGTGAGCAGTTCTTC,CASSPKGVAGGHSEQFF
TRBV12-3/TRBV12-4,TRBJ2-3,TRBD1,NA,TGTGCCGGCTGTTTTGACGGGACAGGGGCCACAGATACGCAGTATTTT,CAGCFDGTGATDTQYF
TRBV5-1,TRBJ2-6,NA,NA,TGCGCCATCATGGGGATTGCTCGGGCCAACGTCCTGACTTTC,CAIMGIARANVLTF
TRBV6-5,TRBJ2-2,NA,NA,TGTACCAGCAGTTACGTAGGGGAGGTCGCCGGGGTGCTGTTCTTT,CTSSYVGEVAGVLFF
TRBV28,TRBJ1-2,TRBD1,many,TGTGCCACGCCGCCGGAGTCAGGGGGCAACTATGGCTACACCTTC,CATPPESGGNYGYTF
TRBV11-2,TRBJ2-7,NA,NA,TGTGCCAGCTGCTTACGATGGACTGGGGAAAACGAGCAGTATTTC,CASCLRWTGENEQYF
TRBV28,TRBJ1-1,TRBD1,NA,TGTGCCAGCAGTTTACCGGGACAGGGGGAGAGGAGAGCTTCCTTT,CASSLPGQGERRASF
TRBV10-2,TRBJ2-3,NA,large,TGTGCCAGCAGCCACACAGATACGCAGTATTTT,CASSHTDTQYF
TRBV4-2,TRBJ1-2,NA,many,TGTGCCAGCAGCCAAGATGTCCAGGGTGCCTATGGCTACACCTTC,CASSQDVQGAYGYTF
TRBV7-8,TRBJ2-5,NA,NA,TGTGCCGGCAGCTTAGTCAGCCTAGTGGGAGGGGGAGAGACCCAGTACTTC,CAGSLVSLVGGGETQYF
TRBV11-3,TRBJ2-1,NA,NA,TGTGCCAGCAGCTTAGGCGTCTCGGACAAAGAACAGTTCTTC,CASSLGVSDKEQFF
TRBV7-8,TRBJ1-5,NA,NA,TGTACCTGCAGCTTAGTGGGTCAGCCCCAGCATTTT,CTCSLVGQPQHF
TRBV14,TRBJ2-3,NA,NA,TGTGCCAGCAGCCAAGACGGCAAAGATATGCAGTATTTT,CASSQDGKDMQYF
TRBV10-2,TRBJ2-5,TRBD2,few,TGCACCAGCAGTGAGGGACTAGCGGGAGGCGGGCAAGAGACCCAGTACTTC,CTSSEGLAGGGQETQYF
TRBV28,TRBJ1-2,NA,few,TGTACCAGCAGTCCCTTCGACGCGGTCCCCTATGGATACACCTTC,CTSSPFDAVPYGYTF
TRBV12-3/TRBV12-4,TRBJ1-2,TRBD1,medium-sized,TGTGCCAGCACCCCGGGACAGGAGAACTATGGCTACACCTTC,CASTPGQENYGYTF
TRBV29-1,TRBJ2-6,NA,NA,TGCAGCGTCTTCCGGGACGCAGACTCTGGGGCCAACGTCCCGACTTTC,CSVFRDADSGANVPTF
TRBV11-2,TRBJ2-1,TRBD2,NA,TGTCCCAGCAGCTTTAGCGGGCCACTCTACAATGAGCAGTCCTTC,CPSSFSGPLYNEQSF
TRBV6-1,TRBJ1-1,NA,few,TGTGCCAGTGCCCCACCCCGGGGCATGAACACTGAAGCTTTCTTT,CASAPPRGMNTEAFF
TRBV7-9,TRBJ2-7,NA,many,TGTGCCAGCGGCGACGGAAACTACGAGCAGTACTTC,CASGDGNYEQYF
TRBV29-1,TRBJ2-3,NA,NA,TGCAGGACGGGGTTTATAGGAGATACGCAGTATTTT,CRTGFIGDTQYF
TRBV11-1,TRBJ2-3,TRBD1,NA,TGTGCCAGTAGCCCGAGACAGGGGTTAATAGATACGCAGTATTTT,CASSPRQGLIDTQYF
TRBV4-2,TRBJ1-2,NA,NA,TGTGTCAGCAGCCAAGATGACCAGGGTGCCTATGGCTACACCTTC,CVSSQDDQGAYGYTF